The 20 T cell receptor beta chains reported below all come from one sample, sequenced in a study of human T cells and chemical hapten exposure (dated by TCRdb to about 2021). The library was produced with RACE. TCRdb names NextSeq 500 as the instrument used. TCRdb applied fastp at Q25 and MiXCR to the public reads, then kept only in-frame beta chains. CDR3 protein sequences are deduplicated, and each keeps its most common genes and DNA. For this sample the table gives more than 250,000 distinct CDR3 sequences, of which 7.5% to 9% were detected only once. The ten biggest clones cover less than 1.5% of the sample. Taken with the paper, the label for time point translates to: pre-sensitization, week 0. Read against the paper, the sample's treatment or condition label means: therapeutic diphenylcyclopropenone sensitization with weekly scalp DPC. This specimen consisted of whole blood, obtained in connection with sensitization to the hapten diphenylcyclopropenone (DPC). These receptor sequences come from a man in his late teens or twenties with alopecia areata. Some clones in this sample may be carry-over from other donors' samples.

There are a few counts of this clonotype. The CDR3 nucleotides are TGTGCTAGTGGTTTTGGGCCCCAAGAGACCCAGTACTTC. It translates to CASGFGPQETQYF. This chain links TRBV12-5 with TRBJ2-5; D call uncertain. The V gene's germline CDR1 is LGHNT and CDR2 FRNRAP. This CDR3 has 13 amino acids. Trimming shortened V by 3 bases and J by 1 base, and 6 bases separated the two germline ends.

The gene calls are TRBV6-2 or TRBV6-3 and TRBJ1-5, with D unresolved. The CDR3 is 16 amino acids. V shed 2 bases and J shed 0 bases, with 11 bases lying between them. Germline values: CDR1 MNHEY, CDR2 SVGEGT. The CDR3 spells CASSYTARDSNQPQHF. CDR3 nucleotides: TGTGCCAGCAGTTACACTGCGCGTGATAGCAATCAGCCCCAGCATTTT.

This chain connects TRBV10-3 to TRBJ1-1; TRBD1 might be the D (5 bases). CDR3 size: 14 residues. Germline V gene data show CDR1 as ENHRY and CDR2 as SYGVKD. Trimming removed 6 bases at V and 4 bases at J, with 15 bases between. The CDR3 DNA reads as TGTGCCATCAGGCCCGAGGGGAGGGGCACTGAAGCTTTCTTT. This translates into CAIRPEGRGTEAFF.

This clonotype has just a few counts. The chain links TRBV5-6 to TRBJ1-3; D is unresolved. Germline V gives CDR1 SGHDT, CDR2 YYEEEE. V lost 4 bases, J lost 5 bases, and 22 bases lay in between. The CDR3 is made up of 17 amino acids. The CDR3 bases are TGTGCCAGCAGCCGAGAAGCAGAGGGTAACTGGAGAAACACCATATATTTT. Translation: CASSREAEGNWRNTIYF.

This clonotype showed up just a few times. The chain couples TRBV28 to TRBJ2-3, with 11 bases lining up with TRBD1. The junction had 9 bases not matched to a gene; V was cut back by 5 bases and J by 5 bases. Germline CDR1 and CDR2: MDHEN and SYDVKM. CDR3 length: 16 residues. DNA for the CDR3: TGTGCCAGCAGTCTCCCGGGACAGGGGGACAGAGATACGCAGTATTTT. It specifies CASSLPGQGDRDTQYF.

This clonotype was seen only a few times. The chain carries TRBV10-3 and TRBJ2-4; a possible D gene is TRBD1 (6 bases). This CDR3 is built from 16 residues. The germline V gene has CDR1 ENHRY and CDR2 SYGVKD. Trimming cost V 0 bases and J 2 bases, with 11 bases left between them. The CDR3 coding sequence is TGTGCCATCAGTGAGTCTAAAGGACAGCCCAAAAACATTCAGTACTTC. Residues: CAISESKGQPKNIQYF.

This clonotype occurred a few times. The V and J genes are TRBV28 and TRBJ2-5; 10 nucleotides align to TRBD1. Looked up from germline, CDR1 is MDHEN and CDR2 is SYDVKM. V lost 5 bases, J lost 3 bases, and 3 bases stayed unmatched. CDR3 size: 14 residues. The CDR3 is CASSDRGPKETQYF. In nucleotides, the CDR3 is TGTGCCAGCAGTGACAGGGGGCCGAAAGAGACCCAGTACTTC. Using reference TRBV28 and TRBJ2-5 for the parts outside the CDR3, the full variable domain is DVKVTQSSRYLVKRTGEKVFLECVQDMDHENMFWYRQDPGLGLRLIYFSYDVKMKEKGDIPEGYSVSREKKERFSLILESASTNQTSMYLCASSDRGPKETQYFGPGTRLLVL.

This clonotype was picked up many times. V gene TRBV10-1 combines with J gene TRBJ2-7; D not resolved. With 8 bases removed from V and 1 base from J, the gap between germline ends came to 9 bases. Germline-derived CDR1 and CDR2 are WNHNN and SYGVQD (reference sequence). The CDR3 extends over 12 amino acids. The CDR3 bases are TGCGCCAGCGGTACCGGATCCTACGAGCAGTACTTC. Translation: CASGTGSYEQYF.

The genes are TRBV6-6 and TRBJ2-7; D not certain. CDR3 size: 14 residues. CDR1 MNHNY and CDR2 SVGAGI come from the germline V gene (reference sequence). Trimming pared 0 bases from V and 0 bases from J, leaving 6 bases between. Here the CDR3 reads CASSYSGSSYEQYV. The CDR3 coding sequence is TGTGCCAGCAGTTACTCTGGCAGCTCCTACGAGCAGTACGTC.

The chain recombines TRBV24-1 with TRBJ1-5; D perhaps matches TRBD1 (5 bases). V was pared by 5 bases and J by 9 bases, with 10 bases between. The CDR3 runs 12 residues. The germline V gene has CDR1 KGHDR and CDR2 SFDVKD. The DNA of the CDR3 is TGTGCCACCAGTGCGGGGGACGGGCCCCAGCATTTT. Its protein is CATSAGDGPQHF.

This clonotype was seen ten or more times. The rearrangement links TRBV7-2 to TRBJ2-2; D possibly corresponds to TRBD2 (6 bases). This CDR3 region has 16 residues. The germline CDR1 and CDR2 sequences are SGHTA and FQGNSA. The V end lost 6 bases, the J end lost 4 bases, and 18 bases lay between the germline ends. CDR3: CASRIVSAGSTGELFF. CDR3 coding DNA: TGTGCCAGCAGGATAGTATCGGCGGGGAGCACCGGGGAGCTGTTTTTT.

V and J are TRBV9 and TRBJ1-1, with unresolved D. Per germline, CDR1 SGDLS and CDR2 YYNGEE. V was clipped by 0 bases and J by 0 bases, with 12 bases between them. The CDR3 runs to 16 residues. DNA of the CDR3: TGTGCCAGCAGCGTAGACCCAGGTAAAATGAACACTGAAGCTTTCTTT. This translates into CASSVDPGKMNTEAFF. The full variable domain, in which reference TRBV9 and TRBJ1-1 provide the parts outside the CDR3, is DSGVTQTPKHLITATGQRVTLRCSPRSGDLSVYWYQQSLDQGLQFLIQYYNGEERAKGNILERFSAQQFPDLHSELNLSSLELGDSALYFCASSVDPGKMNTEAFFGQGTRLTVV.

This chain links TRBV6-6 with TRBJ2-3, with TRBD2 matching over 9 bases. Germline CDR1 reads MNHNY; CDR2 reads SVGAGI (reference sequence). The length of the CDR3 is 19 residues. Germline trimming cut 5 bases from V and 5 bases from J; bases unmatched to any gene: 20. The DNA of the CDR3 is TGTGCCAGCAGTACCCCCCTCGTGGGTAGCGGGGGCCCAGGAGATACGCAGTATTTT. Residues: CASSTPLVGSGGPGDTQYF.

This chain's CDR3 is CASSYNPHGNTEAFF. CDR3 nucleotide sequence: TGTGCCAGCAGTTACAATCCCCACGGAAACACTGAAGCTTTCTTT. The J gene is TRBJ1-1, the V gene TRBV6-5; D uncertain. The CDR3 length is 15 residues. CDR1 is MNHEY and CDR2 is SVGAGI in the germline V gene. V was pared by 2 bases and J by 2 bases, with 12 bases between.

The V gene is TRBV2, the J gene TRBJ1-1; TRBD1 matches 7 bases. Looked up from germline, CDR1 is SNHLY and CDR2 is FYNNEI. With V trimmed by 2 bases and J by 6 bases, 18 bases remained unmatched. The CDR3 totals 18 residues. DNA of the CDR3: TGTGCCAGCAGTGAAAGGGGACAGAGAGCCCCGCCCGGCCCTGAAGCTTTCTTT. It translates to CASSERGQRAPPGPEAFF.

The genes are TRBV11-2 and TRBJ1-2; TRBD1 matches at 8 bases. The CDR3 has 16 residues. With 5 bases clipped from V and 6 bases from J, the junction kept 14 bases outside the gene matches. Germline V lookup: CDR1 SGHAT, CDR2 FQNNGV. The CDR3 DNA follows: TGTGCCAGCAGCACTCAGGACAGGGCAACCTCCGATGGCTACACCTTC. It encodes CASSTQDRATSDGYTF.

This chain links TRBV6-2 or TRBV6-3 with TRBJ2-7, with D unclear. The CDR3 totals 12 residues. Between the trimmed V and J ends, which lost 6 bases and 7 bases, there was a span of 13 bases. From germline, CDR1 is MNHEY and CDR2 SVGEGT. CDR3: CASSPSGREQYF. Written as DNA, the CDR3 is TGTGCCAGCAGCCCTTCAGGCAGGGAGCAGTACTTC.

The chain recombines TRBV5-1 with TRBJ2-2, with D possibly TRBD1 on 5 matching bases. Trimming left V 7 bases short and J 9 bases short, with 22 bases between. CDR1 is SGHRS and CDR2 is YFSETQ in the germline V gene. This CDR3 has 15 residues. The CDR3 region is CASYLGAPPGWELFF. The CDR3 DNA follows: TGCGCCAGCTACTTAGGGGCGCCCCCCGGCTGGGAGCTGTTTTTT. The full variable domain, its missing parts supplied by reference TRBV5-1 and TRBJ2-2, is KAGVTQTPRYLIKTRGQQVTLSCSPISGHRSVSWYQQTPGQGLQFLFEYFSETQRNKGNFPGRFSGRQFSNSRSEMNVSTLELGDSALYLCASYLGAPPGWELFFGEGSRLTVL.

The chain combines TRBV12-3 or TRBV12-4 with TRBJ2-7; 8 bases map to TRBD1. The CDR3 totals 14 residues. Losses at the gene ends were 6 bases for V and 5 bases for J; bases not matched to a gene: 9. The CDR3 sequence: CASSPGGRVHEQYF. DNA for the CDR3: TGTGCCAGCAGCCCAGGGGGCCGAGTCCACGAGCAGTACTTC.

J is TRBJ1-6 and V is TRBV9, with a weak D call TRBD1 (5 bases). The germline CDR1 and CDR2 sequences are SGDLS and YYNGEE. This CDR3 is 14 amino acids long. Trimming cost V 5 bases and J 7 bases, with 13 bases left between them. This chain's CDR3 is CASRRGTVNSPLHF. DNA for the CDR3: TGTGCCAGCAGGCGGGGGACGGTAAATTCACCCCTCCACTTT.